These 29 T cell receptor beta chains were sequenced from one sample in a study of tumor-infiltrating lymphocytes in glioblastoma multiforme. TCRB libraries came from RNA via three nested multiplex PCR rounds. TCRdb re-derived calls from the multiplex PCR reads in MiXCR, one entry per CDR3 protein. The data hold fewer than 40,000 distinct CDR3 sequences, with 60% to 75% observed a single time. What was sequenced was brain tumor tissue. These receptors were taken from a male donor with glioblastoma.

About this clonotype itself: A much larger clone is a single base away; this may be a read error. The rearrangement links TRBV5-1 to TRBJ2-1; D is unclear. Germline-derived CDR1 and CDR2 are SGHRS and YFSETQ. The ends were cut back, 3 bases at V and 5 bases at J, with 15 bases in the middle. This CDR3 is built from 15 residues. The CDR3 protein is CASSYQAPPNNEQFF. For the CDR3, the DNA is TGCGCCAGCAGCTACCAGGCCCCTCCCAACAATGAGCAGTTCTTC.

As regards this clonotype: The CDR3 does not close with the conserved phenylalanine or tryptophan, likely indicating a read error. The gene calls are TRBV5-4 and TRBJ2-3, with D perhaps matching TRBD2 (7 bases). Germline values: CDR1 SGHNT, CDR2 YYREEE (reference sequence). The CDR3 is made up of 16 amino acids. The CDR3 DNA reads as TGTGCCAGCAGCTTGTCGGCAGGCGGGGGCACAGATATGCAGTATTTA. This encodes CASSLSAGGGTDMQYL.

This clonotype was recorded at least ten times. The CDR3 DNA reads TGCAGTGCTAGGGACCGGGTCCACCCAAAGGGTGGCTACACCTTC. Translation: CSARDRVHPKGGYTF. The chain couples TRBV20-1 to TRBJ1-2; D is unclear. The CDR3 loop spans 15 amino acids. Per the germline V gene, CDR1 is DFQATT and CDR2 is SNEGSKA (reference sequence). V was trimmed by 3 bases and J by 7 bases, leaving 21 bases between them.

This clonotype was counted ten times or more. The rearrangement links TRBV11-1 to TRBJ2-4; D uncertain. The germline V gene has CDR1 SGHAT and CDR2 FQDESV (reference sequence). The CDR3 has 13 amino acids. With 5 bases removed from V and 9 bases from J, the gap between germline ends came to 14 bases. The CDR3 nucleotides read TGTGCCAGCAGCCCCCTCAAGGCCGGCATTCAGTACTTC. This gives the protein CASSPLKAGIQYF.

This clonotype was counted ten times or more. The chain has TRBV12-3 or TRBV12-4 and TRBJ2-7, with D tentatively TRBD2 (6 bases). CDR3 length: 14 residues. V lost 0 bases, J lost 0 bases, and 6 bases lay in between. This chain's CDR3 is CASSLAGLSYEQYF. The CDR3 DNA reads as TGTGCCAGCAGTTTAGCGGGACTCTCCTACGAGCAGTACTTC.

In the case of this clonotype: Germline and junction disagree at one end, which may indicate a read error. CDR3 sequence: CVSSPRGGERNEQFF. The DNA for the CDR3 is TGTGTCAGCAGCCCTCGGGGAGGGGAAAGGAATGAGCAGTTCTTC. This sequence joins TRBV6-2 or TRBV6-3 and TRBJ2-1; 7 bases align to TRBD2. This CDR3 is built from 15 residues. CDR1 is MNHEY and CDR2 is SVGEGT in the germline V gene.

On this clonotype: Given a much more abundant clone one base away, this may be a read error. Since the CDR3 does not end with the conserved phenylalanine or tryptophan, this likely comes from a read error. The chain links TRBV7-9 to TRBJ2-3; D assignment may be TRBD1 or TRBD2 (6 bases each). V lost 9 bases and J lost 4, with 11 bases in between. Germline V gives CDR1 SEHNR, CDR2 FQNEAQ (reference sequence). The CDR3 runs to 12 residues. CDR3 sequence: CASIRGADTQYL. The CDR3 nucleotides read TGTGCCAGTATTAGGGGGGCAGATACGCAGTATTTA.

On this clonotype itself: Here the CDR3 omits its conserved ending phenylalanine or tryptophan, so a read error is the likely source. The DNA is left out, because the CDR3 cannot be placed on it with certainty; the CDR3 is given as TCRdb lists it. The V and J genes are TRBV5-6 and TRBJ1-5. The CDR3 contains 13 residues when both ends are counted. CDR1 SGHDT and CDR2 YYEEEE come from the germline V gene. CDR3 amino acids: CASSSIGRQPHHL.

Note on this clonotype: Just one base apart from a much larger clone, this may be a read error. V gene TRBV4-2 combines with J gene TRBJ2-4; 8 bases agree with TRBD2. CDR1 LGHNA and CDR2 YNFKEQ come from the germline V gene. Unmatched junction bases numbered 5, after V lost 0 bases and J lost 1 base. The length of the CDR3 is 17 residues. The CDR3 region is CASSQDGGGGAKNIQYF. The CDR3 region has the DNA TGTGCCAGCAGCCAAGACGGGGGGGGCGGGGCCAAAAACATTCAGTACTTC.

The chain uses TRBV5-1 and TRBJ2-1; TRBD2 matches 10 bases. CDR3 length equals 16 residues. In germline, CDR1 is SGHRS, CDR2 YFSETQ. Trimming removed 5 bases from V and 5 bases from J; junction bases left unmatched: 10. CDR3 DNA: TGCGCCAGCAGACGGATTAGCGGGAGGATAGACAATGAGCAGTTCTTC. It yields the protein CASRRISGRIDNEQFF.

The count of this clonotype is one. The CDR3 carries no conserved terminal phenylalanine or tryptophan, so it likely arises from a read error. The limits of the CDR3 on the DNA are not certain, so only TCRdb's listed CDR3 is given. The chain recombines TRBV11-2 with TRBJ2-1; no DNA check was done on the table's D call, TRBD2. CDR1 SGHAT and CDR2 FQNNGV come from the germline V gene. The CDR3 extends over 17 residues, inclusive of both ends. CDR3: CASSLVPASGTYNERFV.

Points on this clonotype: One end of the junction varies from germline; a read error may be responsible. The rearrangement joins TRBV7-9 to TRBJ2-1, with 8 nucleotides matching TRBD1. The CDR3 loop spans 15 amino acids. Germline assignment: CDR1 SEHNR and CDR2 FQNEAQ (reference sequence). CDR3: CVSSSQGAGYNEQFF. Here the CDR3 DNA reads TGTGTCAGCAGCTCTCAGGGGGCTGGTTACAATGAGCAGTTCTTC. The variable domain in full, with the rest retrieved from reference TRBV7-9 and TRBJ2-1, is DTGVSQNPRHKITKRGQNVTFRCDPISEHNRLYWYRQTLGQGPEFLTYFQNEAQLEKSRLLSDRFSAERPKGSFSTLEIQRTEQGDSAMYLCVSSSQGAGYNEQFFGPGTRLTVL.

Details on this clonotype: One end of the junction fails to match germline, which may point to a read error. The V call is TRBV24-1, the J call TRBJ2-3, with TRBD2 matching over 7 bases. This CDR3 has 16 amino acids. Germline V gene lookup returns CDR1 KGHDR and CDR2 SFDVKD. The CDR3 DNA follows: TGTGTCACCAGTGATCGTTCAGGGAGGGAGACAGATACGCAGTATTTT. As protein: CVTSDRSGRETDTQYF.

This clonotype was seen a handful of times. The gene calls are TRBV27 and TRBJ2-1; TRBD1 aligns across 9 bases. The V gene's germline CDR1 is MNHEY and CDR2 SMNVEV (reference sequence). The CDR3 has 16 amino acids. Trimming cost V 5 bases and J 4 bases; bases outside gene matches: 9. CDR3 DNA sequence: TGTGCCAGCAGTGTTAACAGGGGGCATTCTTACAATGAGCAGTTCTTC. Protein product: CASSVNRGHSYNEQFF.

This clonotype has at least ten counts. This rearrangement joins TRBV7-8 to TRBJ2-1; 9 bases agree with TRBD1. The junction had 11 bases not matched to a gene; V was cut back by 5 bases and J by 6 bases. The CDR3 contains 16 residues. Germline V CDR1 and CDR2: SGHVS, FQNEAQ. The CDR3 DNA sequence: TGTGCCAGCAGCATTATACAGGGGGCATTTGGCAATGAGCAGTTCTTC. As protein: CASSIIQGAFGNEQFF.

A remark on this clonotype: One end of the junction fails to match germline, which may point to a read error. J is TRBJ2-1 and V is TRBV11-3, with D tentatively TRBD1 (5 bases). From germline, CDR1 is SGHNT and CDR2 YENEEA. The CDR3 sequence is 12 residues long. The CDR3 DNA sequence: TGTGCCAACAGCATCGGAAGGGGTGAGCAGTTCTTC. This gives the protein CANSIGRGEQFF. Full variable domain (missing parts from reference TRBV11-3 and TRBJ2-1): EAGVVQSPRYKIIEKKQPVAFWCNPISGHNTLYWYLQNLGQGPELLIRYENEEAVDDSQLPKDRFSAERLKGVDSTLKIQPAELGDSAVYLCANSIGRGEQFFGPGTRLTVL.

The V and J genes are TRBV5-1 and TRBJ2-6; maybe TRBD2 (5 bases). The germline V and J ends were trimmed by 6 bases and 2 bases, with 12 bases remaining between them. CDR3 length: 15 amino acids. In germline, CDR1 is SGHRS, CDR2 YFSETQ. CDR3 DNA: TGCGCCAGCATCCCTGGGGAGACTGGGGCCAACGTCCTGACTTTC. This translates into CASIPGETGANVLTF.

The rearrangement joins TRBV20-1 to TRBJ2-5, with 10 positions matching TRBD2. The germline V gene encodes CDR1 DFQATT and CDR2 SNEGSKA (reference sequence). This CDR3 spans 15 amino acids. The V gene end was trimmed by 4 bases and the J gene end by 6 bases; junction bases not matched to a gene: 11. The CDR3 DNA reads TGCAGTGCTAATGGAGCGGGAGGGCCTCGGAAGACCCAGTACTTC. Translating gives CSANGAGGPRKTQYF.

As concerns this clonotype: Its ends do not fully match the called genes, so a read error is possible. J is TRBJ2-3 and V is TRBV11-3, with TRBD2 matching over 9 bases. Germline CDR1 and CDR2: SGHNT and YENEEA. The CDR3 extends over 19 amino acids. The chain's CDR3 is CASILSSGRVARGTGTQYF. DNA for the CDR3: TGTGCCAGCATCTTAAGTAGCGGGAGAGTTGCCAGGGGCACGGGTACGCAGTATTTT.

With respect to this clonotype: A read error is likely, as this CDR3 ends without the conserved phenylalanine or tryptophan. The rearrangement joins TRBV5-4 to TRBJ2-3; D might be TRBD2 (5 bases). Germline CDR1 reads SGHNT; CDR2 reads YYREEE (reference sequence). The V and J ends lost 4 bases and 3 bases respectively, with 15 bases between them. CDR3 length equals 15 residues. CDR3 residues: CASSAGMAATDTQYS. The CDR3 coding sequence is TGTGCCAGCAGCGCCGGGATGGCGGCAACAGATACGCAGTATTCT.

This clonotype is labeled medium-sized. The gene calls are TRBV20-1 and TRBJ1-1; 7 bases fit TRBD1. The germline V gene encodes CDR1 DFQATT and CDR2 SNEGSKA (reference sequence). The CDR3 is 13 residues long. The trim removed 3 bases at V and 7 bases at J, leaving 8 bases unmatched. This CDR3 reads CSARSTGRDEAFF. Written as DNA, the CDR3 is TGCAGTGCTAGGTCGACAGGGCGGGATGAAGCTTTCTTT.

The table lists this clonotype with many counts. The rearrangement uses TRBV20-1 and TRBJ2-3, with D perhaps TRBD1 (5 bases). The germline V and J ends were trimmed by 6 bases and 6 bases, with 16 bases remaining between them. The CDR3 extends over 13 amino acids. Germline CDR1 DFQATT, CDR2 SNEGSKA (reference sequence). The CDR3 here is CSAEGARRDTQYF. In nucleotides, the CDR3 is TGCAGTGCCGAAGGGGCTAGAAGGGATACGCAGTATTTT.

At least ten counts were recorded for this clonotype. The CDR3 loop reads CASSPSGGSSYEQYF. CDR3 DNA sequence: TGTGCCAGCAGCCCCTCTGGGGGTAGCTCCTACGAGCAGTACTTC. V and J are TRBV6-5 and TRBJ2-7, with D possibly being TRBD1 or TRBD2 (5 bases each). Trimming left V 6 bases short and J 0 bases short, with 15 bases between. The CDR3 covers 15 residues. CDR1 and CDR2 (germline): MNHEY, SVGAGI.

The chain uses TRBV29-1 and TRBJ2-7; 7 nucleotides match TRBD1. There are 14 residues in the CDR3. Germline CDR1 is SQVTM and CDR2 is ANQGSEA. CDR3 residues: CNVQGTEGFYEQYF. The CDR3 nucleotides are TGCAACGTACAAGGGACAGAAGGGTTCTACGAGCAGTACTTC.

On this clonotype: This may stem from a read error, because a much larger clone lies one nucleotide away. The rearrangement joins TRBV7-8 to TRBJ1-4, with 12 bases matching TRBD1. Looked up from germline, CDR1 is SGHVS and CDR2 is FQNEAQ. The CDR3 has 18 amino acids. Losses at the gene ends were 9 bases for V and 8 bases for J; bases not matched to a gene: 19. DNA of the CDR3: TGTGCCAGAAGTTCTAATCCATCCACCGGGACAGGGGGCGAAAAACTGTTTTTT. Translated: CARSSNPSTGTGGEKLFF.

Worth noting for this clonotype: Without the conserved terminal phenylalanine or tryptophan, this CDR3 likely stems from a read error. The rearrangement joins TRBV29-1 to TRBJ2-3; D is possibly TRBD2 (6 bases). Per germline, CDR1 SQVTM and CDR2 ANQGSEA. The CDR3 runs to 13 residues. The CDR3 reads CSVAGTHTNTQYY. The CDR3 nucleotides are TGCAGCGTAGCCGGGACTCACACAAATACTCAGTATTAT.

This clonotype was seen ten or more times. The V and J genes are TRBV5-1 and TRBJ2-1, with D unresolved. The V end lost 3 bases, the J end lost 5 bases, and 15 bases lay between the germline ends. CDR1 is SGHRS and CDR2 is YFSETQ in the germline V gene. There are 15 residues in the CDR3. CDR3 region: CASSYQAPSNNEQFF. For the CDR3, the DNA is TGCGCCAGCAGCTACCAGGCCCCTTCCAACAATGAGCAGTTCTTC.

In its sample, this clonotype is medium-sized (0.01 to 0.1%). In nucleotides, the CDR3 is TGCAGCGTTGAACATGGGGACAGGGGAAGCCACGAGCAGTACTTC. Protein: CSVEHGDRGSHEQYF. This chain connects TRBV29-1 to TRBJ2-7; TRBD1 agrees at 10 bases. Per the germline V gene, CDR1 is SQVTM and CDR2 is ANQGSEA. The CDR3 extends over 15 amino acids. Germline trimming cut 2 bases from V and 5 bases from J; bases unmatched to any gene: 9.

Ten or more counts support this clonotype. V is TRBV6-5 and J is TRBJ2-1; TRBD2 matches at 9 bases. The junction had 9 bases not matched to a gene; V was cut back by 8 bases and J by 4 bases. The CDR3 has 15 residues. Germline loops: CDR1 MNHEY, CDR2 SVGAGI. CDR3 DNA: TGTGCCAGCGGGCTGACTAGCGGCAATTACAATGAGCAGTTCTTC. Its translation: CASGLTSGNYNEQFF.